One and the same sample provided the 20 T cell receptor beta chains below, sequenced in a study of vaccination and CD4 T cells after COVID-19. Treatment in this sample: approximately 10-day PBMC culture with coronavirus spike peptide pools or control peptides (ViraFEST assay). The Oncomine TCR Beta short-read assay was applied to DNA of cultured CD4+ T cells. Via MiXCR, TCRdb re-called the PCR reads, giving one row per CDR3 protein. The sample holds about 25,000 distinct CDR3 sequences, around 48% seen once. These TCRs are of unknown antigen specificity. Material for sequencing was CD4+ T cells from blood, cultured in vitro. These receptors all come from a human donor who had recovered from COVID-19.

This chain links TRBV6-2 or TRBV6-3 with TRBJ1-2; TRBD1 agrees at 10 bases. The germline CDR1 and CDR2 sequences are MNHEY and SVGEGT. The CDR3 consists of 19 residues. V was pared by 2 bases and J by 4 bases, with 16 bases of the junction left unmatched. The CDR3 loop is CASSYLYPGTGEGGYGYTF. The CDR3 nucleotides read TGTGCCAGCAGTTACCTCTACCCCGGGACAGGGGAAGGGGGCTATGGCTACACCTTC.

The rearrangement uses TRBV5-1 and TRBJ1-1; the D gene is possibly TRBD1 (6 bases). Trimming shortened V by 3 bases and J by 2 bases, and 11 bases separated the two germline ends. CDR1 is SGHRS, CDR2 YFSETQ, per germline. CDR3 length: 14 amino acids. CDR3 region: CASSSDRINTEAFF. CDR3 coding DNA: TGCGCCAGCAGCTCCGACAGGATTAACACTGAAGCTTTCTTT.

This chain connects TRBV5-1 to TRBJ2-1; 7 nucleotides agree with TRBD2. The CDR3 has 12 residues. Germline CDR1 and CDR2: SGHRS and YFSETQ. The V segment lost 2 bases and the J segment 10 bases; nucleotides outside the gene matches: 3. In DNA, the CDR3 is TGCGCCAGCAGCTTCCCTAGCGGAGAGCAGTTCTTC. The encoded protein is CASSFPSGEQFF. The full variable domain, its missing parts supplied by reference TRBV5-1 and TRBJ2-1, is KAGVTQTPRYLIKTRGQQVTLSCSPISGHRSVSWYQQTPGQGLQFLFEYFSETQRNKGNFPGRFSGRQFSNSRSEMNVSTLELGDSALYLCASSFPSGEQFFGPGTRLTVL.

The V and J genes are TRBV20-1 and TRBJ2-7; 12 nucleotides align to TRBD2. CDR1 is DFQATT, CDR2 SNEGSKA, per germline (reference sequence). J lost 1 base, V lost 5 bases, and 15 bases had no gene match. The CDR3 totals 18 residues. CDR3 residues: CSAPSGRGRLMGSYEQYF. The CDR3, as DNA: TGCAGTGCTCCTAGCGGGAGGGGCAGGCTAATGGGGTCCTACGAGCAGTACTTC.

This clonotype was picked up a small number of times. This chain uses TRBV28 with TRBJ1-4, with 7 bases identical to TRBD1. Germline CDR1 MDHEN, CDR2 SYDVKM. Trimming at V came to 3 bases and at J to 8 bases, leaving 6 bases not matched to a gene. CDR3 size: 14 residues. The DNA for the CDR3 is TGTGCCAGCAGTTTGACAGGGCAAAGGGAAAAACTGTTTTTT. It encodes CASSLTGQREKLFF.

This clonotype occurred once. V gene TRBV7-9 combines with J gene TRBJ1-4; 7 positions agree with TRBD1. The V gene end was trimmed by 5 bases and the J gene end by 4 bases; junction bases not matched to a gene: 4. CDR3 size: 14 residues. Germline-derived CDR1 and CDR2 are SEHNR and FQNEAQ (reference sequence). Written as DNA, the CDR3 is TGTGCCAGCAGCCCGGGACAGCTTAATGAAAAACTGTTTTTT. Its protein product is CASSPGQLNEKLFF.

The chain couples TRBV15 to TRBJ2-3, with a possible D match to TRBD2 (6 bases). The CDR3 totals 14 residues. The V gene's germline CDR1 is LNHNV and CDR2 YYDKDF (reference sequence). Trimming removed 3 bases from V and 4 bases from J, with 11 bases in between. CDR3 protein: CATSRGGKPDTQYF. The CDR3, as DNA: TGTGCCACCAGCAGGGGCGGGAAGCCAGATACGCAGTATTTT.

The chain employs TRBV28 and TRBJ1-5, with 7 bases fitting TRBD1. The germline V gene encodes CDR1 MDHEN and CDR2 SYDVKM. Trimming cost V 5 bases and J 0 bases; bases outside gene matches: 7. The CDR3 is 16 amino acids. The CDR3 region is CASSEDRQGSNQPQHF. In DNA, the CDR3 is TGTGCCAGCAGTGAAGATCGACAGGGTAGCAATCAGCCCCAGCATTTT.

The chain joins TRBV7-2 to TRBJ1-2; D not resolved. The germline gives CDR1 SGHTA, CDR2 FQGNSA. Trimming removed 1 base from V and 8 bases from J, with 8 bases in between. The CDR3 is 12 residues long. In DNA, the CDR3 is TGTGCCAGCAGCTTAGTGTCGAAAGGCTACACCTTC. Translated, it gives CASSLVSKGYTF.

The chain carries TRBV12-3 or TRBV12-4 and TRBJ2-3; perhaps TRBD1 as D (5 bases). The V end lost 4 bases, the J end lost 4 bases, and 15 bases lay between the germline ends. The CDR3 covers 15 residues. The CDR3 DNA follows: TGTGCCAGCAGTTCGGTGCACAGGTGGGCAGATACGCAGTATTTT. Translated: CASSSVHRWADTQYF.

This clonotype was counted between two and nine times. The rearrangement joins TRBV11-2 to TRBJ1-1; D possibly corresponds to TRBD1 (6 bases). V lost 3 bases and J lost 0, with 11 bases in between. Germline V gives CDR1 SGHAT, CDR2 FQNNGV. The CDR3 length is 15 residues. In nucleotides, the CDR3 is TGTGCCAGCAGCTTGACAGGAGGGGTGAACACTGAAGCTTTCTTT. It encodes CASSLTGGVNTEAFF.

The genes are TRBV10-3 and TRBJ1-5; D remains unclear. The CDR3 is 15 amino acids. Looked up from germline, CDR1 is ENHRY and CDR2 is SYGVKD. The V and J ends lost 0 bases and 2 bases respectively, with 8 bases between them. The CDR3 nucleotides are TGTGCCATCAGTGAGTCGGGCACGGGCAATCAGCCCCAGCATTTT. This codes for CAISESGTGNQPQHF.

This clonotype was detected a few times. At one end the junction does not follow the germline gene, possibly because of a read error. The gene calls are TRBV11-2 and TRBJ2-5; 8 nucleotides agree with TRBD2. Germline CDR1 SGHAT, CDR2 FQNNGV. CDR3 length equals 13 residues. The CDR3: CASSLAGSETQYF. The CDR3 DNA is TGTGCCAGCAGTTTAGCGGGATCGGAGACCCAGTACTTC. The full variable domain, rest sourced from reference TRBV11-2 and TRBJ2-5, is EAGVAQSPRYKIIEKRQSVAFWCNPISGHATLYWYQQILGQGPKLLIQFQNNGVVDDSQLPKDRFSAERLKGVDSTLKIQPAKLEDSAVYLCASSLAGSETQYFGPGTRLLVL.

This clonotype showed up just once. The V and J genes are TRBV28 and TRBJ2-3; D remains unclear. Trimming removed 5 bases at V and 1 base at J, with 19 bases between. Germline V gene lookup returns CDR1 MDHEN and CDR2 SYDVKM. The CDR3 is 17 residues long. CDR3 coding DNA: TGTGCCAGCAGTCCGGACGGATGGAAGGCTGGCACAGATACGCAGTATTTT. It codes for CASSPDGWKAGTDTQYF. Based on the CDR3 plus reference TRBV28 and TRBJ2-3, the full variable domain is DVKVTQSSRYLVKRTGEKVFLECVQDMDHENMFWYRQDPGLGLRLIYFSYDVKMKEKGDIPEGYSVSREKKERFSLILESASTNQTSMYLCASSPDGWKAGTDTQYFGPGTRLTVL.

This clonotype was found a few times. The CDR3 region has the DNA TGTGCCAGCAGCATAAGATGGCGTGCAGTCTTCCAGGCAGATACGCAGTATTTT. Translation gives CASSIRWRAVFQADTQYF. The gene calls are TRBV21-1 and TRBJ2-3. TRBV21-1 is described as a pseudogene. The CDR3 runs to 18 residues.

This clonotype has only a few counts. The gene calls are TRBV29-1 and TRBJ1-2; maybe TRBD1 (6 bases). The CDR3 has 13 residues. Germline V gene sequence: CDR1 SQVTM, CDR2 ANQGSEA. V gave up 4 bases and J gave up 4 bases, with 13 bases separating them. Here the CDR3 reads CSVVGGLPYGYTF. The CDR3 DNA reads TGCAGCGTTGTGGGGGGGCTGCCCTATGGCTACACCTTC. Supplemented by reference TRBV29-1 and TRBJ1-2, the full variable domain reads SAVISQKPSRDICQRGTSLTIQCQVDSQVTMMFWYRQQPGQSLTLIATANQGSEATYESGFVIDKFPISRPNLTFSTLTVSNMSPEDSSIYLCSVVGGLPYGYTFGSGTRLTVV.

This clonotype was recorded only once. This rearrangement joins TRBV24-1 to TRBJ2-2, with D possibly TRBD2 on 5 matching bases. The length of the CDR3 is 12 residues. V lost 11 bases, J lost 2 bases, and 8 bases lay in between. From germline, CDR1 is KGHDR and CDR2 SFDVKD. Here the CDR3 reads CAIEGNTGELFF. CDR3 nucleotides: TGTGCCATAGAGGGTAACACCGGGGAGCTGTTTTTT.

V gene TRBV10-2 combines with J gene TRBJ2-7; 10 positions agree with TRBD1. Germline loops: CDR1 WSHSY, CDR2 SAAADI. The CDR3 sequence is 16 residues long. With V trimmed by 0 bases and J by 5 bases, 7 bases remained unmatched. Here the CDR3 DNA reads TGCGCCAGCAGTGAGTCGAGGGACAGGGGAAGCCACGAGCAGTACTTC. This codes for CASSESRDRGSHEQYF.

This clonotype was seen only a few times. The rearrangement joins TRBV20-1 to TRBJ2-5; 9 bases match TRBD1. Trimming removed 6 bases from V and 4 bases from J; junction bases left unmatched: 12. Germline V gene sequence: CDR1 DFQATT, CDR2 SNEGSKA (reference sequence). CDR3 length: 15 amino acids. Here the CDR3 reads CSAQHNRGRRETQYF. The CDR3 DNA follows: TGCAGTGCCCAGCATAACAGGGGGCGGCGAGAGACCCAGTACTTC.

This sequence joins TRBV7-3 and TRBJ2-2, with TRBD2 identical over 13 bases. This CDR3 contains 15 residues. From germline, CDR1 is SGHTA and CDR2 FQGTGA. The V gene end was trimmed by 5 bases and the J gene end by 7 bases; junction bases not matched to a gene: 4. CDR3 DNA sequence: TGTGCCAGCAGCCCCGGGACTAGCGGGGTCGGGGAGCTGTTTTTT. It yields the protein CASSPGTSGVGELFF. Supplemented by reference TRBV7-3 and TRBJ2-2, the full variable domain reads GAGVSQTPSNKVTEKGKYVELRCDPISGHTALYWYRQSLGQGPEFLIYFQGTGAADDSGLPNDRFFAVRPEGSVSTLKIQRTERGDSAVYLCASSPGTSGVGELFFGEGSRLTVL.